Presented here are 22 T cell receptor beta chains from one specimen sequenced in a study of T cells in Graves' hyperthyroidism and ophthalmopathy. The investigators amplified TCR beta CDR3 regions from RNA transcripts. The HTBI primer set served for first-round RT-PCR of the TCR CDR3. One entry per CDR3 protein, called by TCRdb with MiXCR from the multiplex PCR reads. This sample yields approximately 690,000 distinct CDR3 sequences, of which roughly 15% are seen a single time; under 15% belongs to the top ten. The sequencing sample was made of blood. These receptors were collected from a woman aged 45-65 years with Graves' ophthalmopathy.

This clonotype was recorded at least ten times. The chain couples TRBV12-3 or TRBV12-4 to TRBJ1-3; D gene unclear. Between the trimmed V and J ends, which lost 2 bases and 0 bases, there was a span of 5 bases. The CDR3 runs 14 residues. The CDR3 sequence is CASSLMNSGNTIYF. CDR3 coding DNA: TGTGCCAGCAGTTTAATGAACTCTGGAAACACCATATATTTT.

Many counts were recorded for this clonotype. The chain links TRBV11-3 to TRBJ2-5; D remains unclear. Germline CDR1 SGHNT, CDR2 YENEEA. Between the trimmed V and J ends, which lost 5 bases and 1 base, there was a span of 11 bases. This CDR3 is built from 14 residues. The CDR3 DNA reads TGTGCCAGCAGCCCCCGTTCGAGCCAAGAGACCCAGTACTTC. This gives the protein CASSPRSSQETQYF. The entire variable domain, with the rest obtained from reference TRBV11-3 and TRBJ2-5, is as follows: EAGVVQSPRYKIIEKKQPVAFWCNPISGHNTLYWYLQNLGQGPELLIRYENEEAVDDSQLPKDRFSAERLKGVDSTLKIQPAELGDSAVYLCASSPRSSQETQYFGPGTRLLVL.

J is TRBJ2-1 and V is TRBV12-3 or TRBV12-4, with TRBD1 matching over 9 bases. V lost 6 bases, J lost 8 bases, and 8 bases stayed unmatched. CDR3 length: 14 amino acids. The CDR3: CASSTGGAGYEQFF. The CDR3 DNA sequence: TGTGCCAGCAGCACAGGGGGCGCTGGATATGAGCAGTTCTTC.

In its sample, this clonotype was seen many times. V gene TRBV5-1 combines with J gene TRBJ1-1, with 8 bases fitting TRBD1. V was pared by 0 bases and J by 4 bases, with 8 bases of the junction left unmatched. From germline, CDR1 is SGHRS and CDR2 YFSETQ. The CDR3 contains 16 residues. The CDR3 nucleotides are TGCGCCAGCAGCTTGGCGTACAGGGGGAAAGGCACTGAAGCTTTCTTT. Amino acid sequence: CASSLAYRGKGTEAFF.

There are a few counts of this clonotype. This rearrangement joins TRBV6-1 to TRBJ2-2; TRBD1 might be the D (6 bases). Trimming shortened V by 5 bases and J by 6 bases, and 13 bases separated the two germline ends. CDR1 is MNHNS, CDR2 SASEGT, per germline. This CDR3 is built from 14 residues. The DNA of the CDR3 is TGTGCCAGCAGTCGCGGACAGTCGGCCGGGGAGCTGTTTTTT. Encoded protein: CASSRGQSAGELFF.

This rearrangement joins TRBV12-5 to TRBJ2-3, with 7 bases identical to TRBD1. V shed 5 bases and J 3 bases; nucleotides not matched to a gene: 5. Per the germline V gene, CDR1 is LGHNT and CDR2 is FRNRAP. The CDR3 loop spans 14 amino acids. The CDR3 loop reads CASGPGQLTDTQYF. The CDR3 bases are TGTGCTAGTGGTCCGGGACAGCTGACAGATACGCAGTATTTT.

This clonotype has at least ten counts. The genes are TRBV5-1 and TRBJ2-1; D might be TRBD2 (5 bases). The CDR3 loop spans 14 amino acids. Between the trimmed V and J ends, which lost 4 bases and 3 bases, there was a span of 11 bases. The germline V gene has CDR1 SGHRS and CDR2 YFSETQ. The CDR3 loop reads CASSTTSIYNEQFF. CDR3 bases: TGCGCCAGCAGCACAACTAGTATCTACAATGAGCAGTTCTTC.

This clonotype has at least ten counts. The rearrangement uses TRBV13 and TRBJ2-1; 8 bases align to TRBD2. This CDR3 has 13 residues. Germline-derived CDR1 and CDR2 are PRHDT and FYEKMQ (reference sequence). Trimming cost V 4 bases and J 13 bases; bases outside gene matches: 9. CDR3 coding DNA: TGTGCCAGCAGCTCCTCACTAGCGGAAGGACAGTTCTTC. This encodes CASSSSLAEGQFF.

The V gene is TRBV5-1, the J gene TRBJ1-4; a possible D gene is TRBD1 (6 bases). The ends were cut back, 6 bases at V and 6 bases at J, with 12 bases in the middle. The germline V gene encodes CDR1 SGHRS and CDR2 YFSETQ. The CDR3 length is 13 residues. CDR3 in amino acids: CASKAGEDEKLFF. For the CDR3, the DNA is TGCGCCAGCAAGGCAGGGGAGGATGAAAAACTGTTTTTT.

This clonotype was recorded at least ten times. The chain combines TRBV11-3 with TRBJ2-6, with TRBD2 as a possible D gene (6 bases). The CDR3 has 17 residues. Germline V gene data show CDR1 as SGHNT and CDR2 as YENEEA. V lost 3 bases and J lost 1, with 13 bases in between. CDR3 bases: TGTGCCAGCAGCTTGGGAGGTTCAATGTCTGGGGCCAACGTCCTGACTTTC. The encoded protein is CASSLGGSMSGANVLTF.

CDR3 amino acids: CASSPGTGVKAFF. CDR3 nucleotide sequence: TGTGCCAGCAGTCCCGGGACAGGCGTAAAAGCTTTCTTT. This rearrangement joins TRBV27 to TRBJ1-1, with 8 positions matching TRBD1. V was pared by 5 bases and J by 9 bases, with 8 bases of the junction left unmatched. CDR3 length equals 13 residues. CDR1 is MNHEY, CDR2 SMNVEV, per germline (reference sequence).

The chain uses TRBV7-2 and TRBJ2-4; a possible D gene is TRBD1 (5 bases). Trimming took 5 bases from V and 9 from J, leaving 17 bases between them. This CDR3 is built from 14 residues. Germline values: CDR1 SGHTA, CDR2 FQGNSA. CDR3 protein: CASSPRARAGIQYF. The CDR3 coding sequence is TGTGCCAGCAGCCCGAGAGCCAGGGCCGGCATTCAGTACTTC.

This clonotype occurred a few times. The chain has TRBV29-1 and TRBJ1-2; maybe TRBD1 (6 bases). V was shortened by 7 bases and J by 7 bases, with 19 bases between the two germline ends. The CDR3 runs to 13 residues. Per the germline V gene, CDR1 is SQVTM and CDR2 is ANQGSEA. This CDR3 is CSGRDTGLSGYTF. The CDR3 DNA reads as TGCAGCGGTCGGGACACCGGTTTGAGTGGCTACACCTTC.

This clonotype was seen more than once but under ten times. V usage is TRBV7-2 and J usage is TRBJ2-1; 7 bases are shared with TRBD1. This CDR3 has 14 residues. Unmatched junction bases numbered 8, after V lost 5 bases and J lost 7 bases. The germline V gene encodes CDR1 SGHTA and CDR2 FQGNSA. CDR3 amino acids: CASSIDRVANEQFF. In nucleotides, the CDR3 is TGTGCCAGCAGCATAGACAGGGTTGCTAATGAGCAGTTCTTC.

This clonotype was observed many times. The chain employs TRBV11-2 and TRBJ2-7; D call uncertain. Germline loops: CDR1 SGHAT, CDR2 FQNNGV. The CDR3 runs to 13 residues. The V end was cut by 0 bases, the J end by 3 bases, with 6 bases between. The CDR3 sequence is CASSLDRLYEQYF. The CDR3 DNA reads as TGTGCCAGCAGCTTAGATCGGCTCTACGAGCAGTACTTC.

This clonotype was seen many times. The V gene is TRBV18, the J gene TRBJ1-5; 7 nucleotides align to TRBD1. The CDR3 is made up of 15 amino acids. Germline V gene data show CDR1 as KGHSH and CDR2 as LQKENI. Trimming cost V 5 bases and J 0 bases; bases outside gene matches: 4. As DNA, the CDR3 is TGTGCCAGCTCAGCACAGGGGCATAGCAATCAGCCCCAGCATTTT. Protein: CASSAQGHSNQPQHF.

The chain combines TRBV24-1 with TRBJ2-1; D uncertain. Deletions cut 4 bases from V and 6 bases from J, with 12 bases between. Germline CDR1 KGHDR, CDR2 SFDVKD. The CDR3 contains 14 residues. The CDR3 DNA reads as TGTGCCACCAGTGAGAGATTGCGTCTCAATGAGCAGTTCTTC. Its protein product is CATSERLRLNEQFF.

V is TRBV7-6 and J is TRBJ2-7, with TRBD1 matching 9 bases. This CDR3 spans 14 amino acids. Germline V lookup: CDR1 SGHVS, CDR2 FNYEAQ. V gave up 3 bases and J gave up 3 bases; unmatched junction bases: 3. CDR3 nucleotides: TGTGCCAGCAGCTTCCGGGACAGGGACTACGAGCAGTACTTC. It is translated as CASSFRDRDYEQYF.

This clonotype appeared many times. This chain uses TRBV29-1 with TRBJ2-7; 12 bases line up with TRBD2. J gave up 5 bases and V 5 bases, and 7 bases lay outside the gene matches. This CDR3 has 14 amino acids. Germline CDR1 is SQVTM and CDR2 is ANQGSEA. CDR3 amino acids: CSVLMTSGRDEQYF. The CDR3 nucleotides read TGCAGCGTTCTGATGACTAGCGGGAGAGACGAGCAGTACTTC.

The gene calls are TRBV28 and TRBJ2-2, with unresolved D. The V end lost 6 bases, the J end lost 2 bases, and 7 bases lay between the germline ends. This CDR3 is 13 amino acids long. In germline, CDR1 is MDHEN, CDR2 SYDVKM. CDR3 sequence (DNA): TGTGCCAGCAGACCTATAAACACCGGGGAGCTGTTTTTT. Translation gives CASRPINTGELFF.

V and J are TRBV14 and TRBJ2-3; maybe TRBD2 (5 bases). Deletions cut 1 base from V and 1 base from J, with 9 bases between. This CDR3 comprises 15 residues. Germline CDR1 reads SGHDN; CDR2 reads FVKESK. CDR3 nucleotides: TGTGCCAGCAGCCAAGGGGATAGCGGCACAGATACGCAGTATTTT. Translation: CASSQGDSGTDTQYF.

As for this clonotype: Given a much more abundant clone one base away, this may be a read error. The rearrangement links TRBV20-1 to TRBJ2-3, with a tentative D call TRBD2 (6 bases). CDR1 and CDR2 from the germline V gene are DFQATT and SNEGSKA (reference sequence). The CDR3 runs to 16 residues. Trimming took 3 bases from V and 4 from J, leaving 20 bases between them. The CDR3 is CSASRKRVFFADTQYF. Here the CDR3 DNA reads TGCAGTGCTAGCCGTAAGCGGGTTTTCTTCGCAGATACGCAGTATTTT.